These 32 T cell receptor beta chains came from one sample sequenced in a study of T-cell reconstitution after alpha-beta-depleted transplantation in children. Construction of the TCRbeta library involved unique molecular identifiers. TCRdb passed the PCR reads through MiXCR, listing each CDR3 protein once. The repertoire holds hundreds of thousands of distinct CDR3 sequences, with approximately 15% as singletons. Sequenced here: PBMCs from the stem cell graft donor, sampled from the stem cell graft. The receptors here all came from a human donor who donated a stem cell graft to a child with acute myeloid leukemia.

The sample holds many counts of this clonotype. The J gene is TRBJ1-5, the V gene TRBV4-3, with D maybe TRBD1 (5 bases). V lost 3 bases, J lost 2 bases, and 23 bases lay in between. This CDR3 contains 19 residues. CDR1 is LGHNA and CDR2 is YSLEER in the germline V gene. CDR3 amino acids: CASSQEAGRAAFGNQPQHF. As DNA, the CDR3 is TGCGCCAGCAGCCAGGAGGCGGGCAGGGCGGCATTCGGCAATCAGCCCCAGCATTTT.

The table lists this clonotype with many counts. The J gene is TRBJ1-2, the V gene TRBV7-2; D is ambiguous. The germline V gene has CDR1 SGHTA and CDR2 FQGNSA. The CDR3 is 15 amino acids. V lost 7 bases and J lost 4, with 19 bases in between. The CDR3 coding sequence is TGTGCCAGCACTTACTTAGGCGGGGTCCTCTATGGCTACACCTTC. Amino acids: CASTYLGGVLYGYTF. The variable domain in full, completed from reference TRBV7-2 and TRBJ1-2, reads GAGVSQSPSNKVTEKGKDVELRCDPISGHTALYWYRQSLGQGLEFLIYFQGNSAPDKSGLPSDRFSAERTGGSVSTLTIQRTQQEDSAVYLCASTYLGGVLYGYTFGSGTRLTVV.

Ten or more counts support this clonotype. The chain has TRBV7-2 and TRBJ2-3, with D possibly TRBD2 on 6 matching bases. Germline-derived CDR1 and CDR2 are SGHTA and FQGNSA. Trimming removed 2 bases at V and 7 bases at J, with 19 bases between. The CDR3 has 16 amino acids. CDR3 loop: CASSLSPGGNRNTQYF. The CDR3 DNA follows: TGTGCCAGCAGCTTAAGTCCCGGGGGAAACCGGAATACGCAGTATTTT.

This clonotype was counted ten times or more. The V gene is TRBV7-2, the J gene TRBJ1-4, with unresolved D. The CDR3 has 13 residues. Germline loops: CDR1 SGHTA, CDR2 FQGNSA. Trimming removed 1 base from V and 3 bases from J, with 3 bases in between. CDR3 loop: CASSLDPNEKLFF. Here the CDR3 DNA reads TGTGCCAGCAGCTTAGACCCTAATGAAAAACTGTTTTTT. Variable domain in full (rest from reference TRBV7-2 and TRBJ1-4): GAGVSQSPSNKVTEKGKDVELRCDPISGHTALYWYRQSLGQGLEFLIYFQGNSAPDKSGLPSDRFSAERTGGSVSTLTIQRTQQEDSAVYLCASSLDPNEKLFFGSGTQLSVL.

This clonotype occurred a few times. This chain joins TRBV20-1 and TRBJ2-1, with D perhaps matching TRBD2 (6 bases). Per germline, CDR1 DFQATT and CDR2 SNEGSKA (reference sequence). V dropped 3 bases and J dropped 4 bases, with 13 bases sitting between them. CDR3 length: 14 residues. The CDR3 coding sequence is TGCAGTGCTAGCGGCGGGGTTAAATACAATGAGCAGTTCTTC. Translation: CSASGGVKYNEQFF.

The V call is TRBV7-9, the J call TRBJ1-2, with 12 nucleotides matching TRBD1. Germline values: CDR1 SEHNR, CDR2 FQNEAQ (reference sequence). Trimming took 5 bases from V and 2 from J; bases not matched to a gene: 6. This CDR3 is built from 16 residues. This CDR3 reads CASSPLGTGGNYGYTF. The CDR3 DNA follows: TGTGCCAGCAGCCCCTTGGGGACAGGGGGCAACTATGGCTACACCTTC.

The CDR3 region has the DNA TGTGCCAGCAGCATCGGACTAGAAGGGCGAGAGACCCAGTACTTC. It codes for CASSIGLEGRETQYF. This rearrangement joins TRBV12-3 or TRBV12-4 to TRBJ2-5; 7 bases align to TRBD2. V was pared by 6 bases and J by 4 bases, with 11 bases of the junction left unmatched. The CDR3 length is 15 residues.

The chain carries TRBV18 and TRBJ1-2; tentative D call: TRBD1 (6 bases). CDR3 length equals 14 residues. Germline V CDR1 and CDR2: KGHSH, LQKENI. The germline V and J ends were trimmed by 1 base and 3 bases, with 9 bases remaining between them. CDR3 loop: CASSPLGQHYGYTF. The CDR3 region has the DNA TGTGCCAGCTCACCACTCGGACAGCACTATGGCTACACCTTC.

This clonotype was counted a few times. The chain links TRBV20-1 to TRBJ2-3; D tentatively reads TRBD1 or TRBD2 (5 bases each). Trimming cost V 7 bases and J 2 bases, with 10 bases left between them. Germline CDR1 DFQATT, CDR2 SNEGSKA (reference sequence). The CDR3 runs 12 residues. In DNA, the CDR3 is TGCAGTGGAGGGGCGATCACAGATACGCAGTATTTT. Amino acids: CSGGAITDTQYF.

Many counts were recorded for this clonotype. The chain joins TRBV7-9 to TRBJ1-1, with D hard to call. Germline CDR1 and CDR2: SEHNR and FQNEAQ (reference sequence). V was cut by 2 bases and J by 7 bases, with 5 bases left in between. The CDR3 spans 11 residues. The CDR3 here is CASSLRIEAFF. CDR3 coding DNA: TGTGCCAGCAGCTTACGGATTGAAGCTTTCTTT.

This clonotype was found many times. An end of the junction does not agree with germline; a read error may underlie this. The chain joins TRBV5-1 to TRBJ2-4; the D is unclear. The CDR3 covers 14 residues. Germline CDR1 and CDR2: SGHRS and YFSETQ. The CDR3 sequence is CASSLDLAKNIQYF. The CDR3 region has the DNA TGTGCCAGCAGCTTAGATCTAGCCAAAAACATTCAGTACTTC.

The sample holds a few counts of this clonotype. The V call is TRBV2, the J call TRBJ2-5; D may be TRBD2 (5 bases). Germline V gene data show CDR1 as SNHLY and CDR2 as FYNNEI. The CDR3 sequence is 12 residues long. V dropped 8 bases and J dropped 4 bases, with 11 bases sitting between them. In nucleotides, the CDR3 is TGTGCCAGCGAAACTAGTTTAGAGACCCAGTACTTC. Its protein product is CASETSLETQYF.

This clonotype was seen ten or more times. V usage is TRBV29-1 and J usage is TRBJ1-5; 7 positions agree with TRBD1. With V trimmed by 5 bases and J by 4 bases, 5 bases remained unmatched. Germline assignment: CDR1 SQVTM and CDR2 ANQGSEA. There are 13 residues in the CDR3. The CDR3 bases are TGCAGCGTTTCGACAGGGACGAATCAGCCCCAGCATTTT. It codes for CSVSTGTNQPQHF.

This clonotype was seen only a few times. The chain uses TRBV7-8 and TRBJ2-7; D is uncertain. CDR3 length: 14 residues. Between the trimmed V and J ends, which lost 5 bases and 3 bases, there was a span of 14 bases. Per the germline V gene, CDR1 is SGHVS and CDR2 is FQNEAQ. The CDR3 sequence: CASSPVGTYYEQYV. CDR3 DNA sequence: TGTGCCAGCAGCCCGGTGGGCACCTACTACGAGCAGTACGTC.

At least ten counts were recorded for this clonotype. V gene TRBV5-1 combines with J gene TRBJ2-5; D is uncertain. Germline CDR1 reads SGHRS; CDR2 reads YFSETQ. Trimming left V 2 bases short and J 1 base short, with 12 bases between. The CDR3 consists of 15 residues. For the CDR3, the DNA is TGCGCCAGCAGCTTTGATTTTGGTGGCCAAGAGACCCAGTACTTC. It codes for CASSFDFGGQETQYF. The full variable domain, its missing parts supplied by reference TRBV5-1 and TRBJ2-5, is KAGVTQTPRYLIKTRGQQVTLSCSPISGHRSVSWYQQTPGQGLQFLFEYFSETQRNKGNFPGRFSGRQFSNSRSEMNVSTLELGDSALYLCASSFDFGGQETQYFGPGTRLLVL.

This clonotype was observed many times. The genes are TRBV20-1 and TRBJ2-5, with 7 bases aligning to TRBD2. Germline lookup yields CDR1 DFQATT and CDR2 SNEGSKA (reference sequence). The CDR3 has 11 residues. In DNA form, the CDR3 reads TGCAGCGCCGGGGGGCAAGAGACCCAGTACTTC. Translating gives CSAGGQETQYF.

This clonotype was observed at least ten times. The rearrangement joins TRBV12-3 or TRBV12-4 to TRBJ2-3, with D perhaps being TRBD1 or TRBD2 (7 bases each). This CDR3 contains 14 residues. V lost 5 bases to trimming and J lost 0 bases, with 9 bases between them. The CDR3 loop is CASSQGGSTDTQYF. The CDR3 DNA is TGTGCCAGCAGTCAGGGGGGGAGCACAGATACGCAGTATTTT.

This clonotype has ten or more counts. The chain couples TRBV20-1 to TRBJ1-5; D is perhaps TRBD1 (5 bases). Germline V gene lookup returns CDR1 DFQATT and CDR2 SNEGSKA (reference sequence). The CDR3 covers 13 residues. V lost 4 bases and J 3 bases, leaving 10 bases between the germline ends. The CDR3 region is CSANRDFNQPQHF. In DNA, the CDR3 is TGCAGTGCTAACCGGGACTTCAATCAGCCCCAGCATTTT.

The chain has TRBV7-9 and TRBJ1-1; D perhaps matches TRBD1 (5 bases). The CDR3 extends over 14 amino acids. Trimming took 5 bases from V and 6 from J, leaving 16 bases between them. Germline V lookup: CDR1 SEHNR, CDR2 FQNEAQ (reference sequence). The CDR3 sequence is CASSTPEGTSEAFF. The DNA for the CDR3 is TGTGCCAGCAGCACCCCGGAGGGGACGTCTGAAGCTTTCTTT.

V usage is TRBV4-3 and J usage is TRBJ1-1; 8 bases align to TRBD1. The CDR3 contains 16 residues. Germline CDR1 is LGHNA and CDR2 is YSLEER. With V trimmed by 0 bases and J by 1 base, 4 bases remained unmatched. In DNA form, the CDR3 reads TGCGCCAGCAGCCAAGACGTCAGGGGGCCGAACACTGAAGCTTTCTTT. This encodes CASSQDVRGPNTEAFF.

The sample holds a few counts of this clonotype. The chain joins TRBV27 to TRBJ1-5, with a tentative D call TRBD1 (6 bases). The V end lost 8 bases, the J end lost 1 base, and 18 bases lay between the germline ends. CDR1 is MNHEY, CDR2 SMNVEV, per germline (reference sequence). The length of the CDR3 is 16 residues. DNA of the CDR3: TGTGCCAGCTCGATCGGGGGGGGCAGGAGCAATCAGCCCCAGCATTTT. Amino acid sequence: CASSIGGGRSNQPQHF.

This clonotype has a count of ten or more. The chain links TRBV20-1 to TRBJ2-7; 8 positions match TRBD2. The CDR3 loop spans 15 amino acids. V trimming: 4 bases; J trimming: 0 bases; junction bases outside the gene matches: 8. Germline CDR1 is DFQATT and CDR2 is SNEGSKA (reference sequence). The CDR3 DNA is TGCAGTGCTATCGGGGGGGCCTCTTACTCCTACGAGCAGTACGTC. Translating it yields CSAIGGASYSYEQYV.

At least ten counts were recorded for this clonotype. This sequence joins TRBV6-1 and TRBJ2-3; 9 bases agree with TRBD2. The germline gives CDR1 MNHNS, CDR2 SASEGT. The CDR3 runs 14 residues. Germline trimming cut 4 bases from V and 5 bases from J; bases unmatched to any gene: 4. CDR3 DNA: TGTGCCAGCAGTGGGGCGGGGGGGCGAGATACGCAGTATTTT. Residues: CASSGAGGRDTQYF.

At least ten counts were recorded for this clonotype. This chain connects TRBV20-1 to TRBJ2-7; tentative D call: TRBD1 (6 bases). Germline CDR1 reads DFQATT; CDR2 reads SNEGSKA (reference sequence). V lost 6 bases, J lost 5 bases, and 14 bases lay in between. The CDR3 covers 12 residues. The CDR3 sequence: CSAAGTMDEQYF. CDR3 sequence (DNA): TGCAGTGCAGCCGGGACAATGGACGAGCAGTACTTC.

In this sample, this clonotype turned up a few times. The V and J genes are TRBV7-2 and TRBJ2-7; TRBD2 matches at 7 bases. This CDR3 comprises 14 residues. V was clipped by 5 bases and J by 3 bases; unmatched bases: 7. The germline V gene has CDR1 SGHTA and CDR2 FQGNSA. The CDR3 DNA reads TGTGCCAGCAGCGATCAGGCGGGAGACTACGAGCAGTACTTC. Its protein product is CASSDQAGDYEQYF.

This clonotype has at least ten counts. The rearrangement joins TRBV29-1 to TRBJ2-7; D is possibly TRBD2 (6 bases). V was pared by 6 bases and J by 2 bases, with 17 bases between. The CDR3 runs to 14 residues. CDR1 and CDR2 (germline): SQVTM, ANQGSEA. CDR3 in amino acids: CSVTGSPSAYEQYF. Written as DNA, the CDR3 is TGCAGCGTCACCGGGAGCCCGAGCGCCTACGAGCAGTACTTC.

This clonotype was observed many times. The rearrangement joins TRBV29-1 to TRBJ2-3; D possibly corresponds to TRBD1 (6 bases). Germline CDR1 SQVTM, CDR2 ANQGSEA. CDR3 length: 14 amino acids. Trimming took 7 bases from V and 0 from J, leaving 14 bases between them. CDR3 sequence: CSDLRTASTDTQYF. The CDR3 bases are TGCAGCGACCTACGGACAGCCAGCACAGATACGCAGTATTTT.

The chain combines TRBV20-1 with TRBJ2-7; tentatively, D is TRBD2 (6 bases). There are 12 residues in the CDR3. Per the germline V gene, CDR1 is DFQATT and CDR2 is SNEGSKA (reference sequence). Trimming cost V 0 bases and J 9 bases, with 12 bases left between them. The CDR3 DNA follows: TGCAGTGCTAGAGATGTGGGGGGTGGGCAGTACTTC. Its protein product is CSARDVGGGQYF.

The rearrangement links TRBV7-9 to TRBJ2-3, with no clear D. CDR1 SEHNR and CDR2 FQNEAQ come from the germline V gene (reference sequence). This CDR3 is 15 amino acids long. Trimming stripped 5 bases from V and 0 bases from J, with 12 bases between. CDR3 protein: CASSPGVLSTDTQYF. In DNA, the CDR3 is TGTGCCAGCAGCCCTGGCGTCTTGAGCACAGATACGCAGTATTTT.

Details on this clonotype: This could be a read error, since a much larger clone is one nucleotide away. This sequence joins TRBV5-6 and TRBJ2-3; D uncertain. With the DNA end fitting TRBJ1-5 better, the J assignment may be wrong. Per the germline V gene, CDR1 is SGHDT and CDR2 is YYEEEE. This CDR3 contains 17 residues. CDR3 sequence: CASSPEGSGVLTDTQHF. Written as DNA, the CDR3 is TGTGCCAGCAGCCCCGAGGGAAGCGGGGTCCTCACAGATACGCAGCATTTT.

This clonotype was seen more than once but under ten times. The gene calls are TRBV4-3 and TRBJ2-1, with unresolved D. This CDR3 is built from 14 residues. V lost 1 base and J 4 bases, leaving 8 bases between the germline ends. CDR1 is LGHNA and CDR2 is YSLEER in the germline V gene. The CDR3 DNA reads TGCGCCAGCAGCCAAGGTGCCGGGTACAATGAGCAGTTCTTC. This translates into CASSQGAGYNEQFF.

This clonotype was recorded many times. The V gene is TRBV6-5, the J gene TRBJ1-2; 7 bases align to TRBD1. The V segment lost 2 bases and the J segment 7 bases; nucleotides outside the gene matches: 4. The CDR3 totals 13 residues. In germline, CDR1 is MNHEY, CDR2 SVGAGI. The CDR3 DNA reads TGTGCCAGCAGTTACAGACAGGGAGGTGGCTACACCTTC. Amino acid sequence: CASSYRQGGGYTF.